This passage covers 19 T cell receptor beta chains from one sample sequenced in a study of blood T cell repertoires in COVID-19. TCRdb keeps only in-frame clones here, not all; method: immunoSEQ multiplex PCR. In the table there are roughly 170,000 clones, 70% to 85% of which are singletons. Material: peripheral blood. The source is a human donor in a cohort sampled during active COVID-19.

This clone appeared a few times. This chain connects TRBV3-1 (or the pseudogene TRBV3-2) to TRBJ2-7, with TRBD1 as a possible D gene (6 bases). The CDR3 is 14 residues long. CDR1 is LGHDT and CDR2 is YNNKEL in the germline V gene (reference sequence). The V end lost 7 bases, the J end lost 7 bases, and 20 bases lay between the germline ends. The CDR3 here is CASTADSTYGEQYF. The CDR3 DNA follows: TGTGCCAGCACCGCGGACAGCACCTACGGGGAGCAGTACTTC.

The rearrangement links TRBV21-1 to TRBJ2-7; the tabulated D call, TRBD2, remains unverified against the DNA. TRBV21-1 is noted as a pseudogene. The CDR3 consists of 16 residues. CDR3 in DNA: TGTGCCAGCAGCAAGGGTAGACGGGAACTCCCCTACGAGCAGTACTTC. Translating it yields CASSKGRRELPYEQYF.

The V gene is TRBV12-3 or TRBV12-4, the J gene TRBJ2-7, with TRBD1 matching 7 bases. The junction had 5 bases not matched to a gene; V was cut back by 5 bases and J by 10 bases. The CDR3 length is 11 residues. The CDR3 loop reads CASSPGQVQYF. In nucleotides, the CDR3 is TGTGCCAGCAGTCCTGGACAGGTACAGTACTTC.

This clone was seen more than once but under ten times. The genes are TRBV20-1 and TRBJ1-1, with D hard to call. Per the germline V gene, CDR1 is DFQATT and CDR2 is SNEGSKA (reference sequence). This CDR3 is 12 amino acids long. Trimming left V 6 bases short and J 7 bases short, with 15 bases between. The CDR3 here is CSASPSFREAFF. The CDR3 bases are TGCAGTGCGAGTCCCAGTTTCCGTGAAGCTTTCTTT.

A single count supports this clone. V and J are TRBV20-1 and TRBJ2-7; weak D call: TRBD1 (6 bases). The V end lost 3 bases, the J end lost 3 bases, and 9 bases lay between the germline ends. The CDR3 covers 12 residues. The germline gives CDR1 DFQATT, CDR2 SNEGSKA (reference sequence). The CDR3 nucleotides read TGCAGTGCTAGTCCACAGGGCTACGAGCAGTACTTC. It translates to CSASPQGYEQYF.

This sequence joins TRBV3-1 (or the pseudogene TRBV3-2) and TRBJ2-5, with D maybe TRBD1 (6 bases). The CDR3 runs to 15 residues. V was pared by 4 bases and J by 3 bases, with 15 bases between. Germline loops: CDR1 LGHDT, CDR2 YNNKEL (reference sequence). The CDR3 spells CASSPTGTQEETQYF. The CDR3 nucleotides read TGTGCCAGCAGCCCAACCGGGACACAAGAAGAGACCCAGTACTTC.

This rearrangement joins TRBV14 to TRBJ2-5; 8 bases are shared with TRBD2. Germline loops: CDR1 SGHDN, CDR2 FVKESK. The V segment lost 0 bases and the J segment 3 bases; nucleotides outside the gene matches: 12. CDR3 length: 18 amino acids. DNA for the CDR3: TGTGCCAGCAGCCAAGATAGGTCCCCTGGAGCGGGGGAAGAGACCCAGTACTTC. As protein: CASSQDRSPGAGEETQYF.

CDR3 nucleotides: TGCGCCAGCAGCTTGACCCGGGACAGGGGTGGGATTTATGGCTACACCTTC. The encoded protein is CASSLTRDRGGIYGYTF. This chain connects TRBV5-1 to TRBJ1-2; 10 bases map to TRBD1. The CDR3 runs to 17 residues. Per the germline V gene, CDR1 is SGHRS and CDR2 is YFSETQ. V was clipped by 1 base and J by 5 bases; unmatched bases: 11. Looking up the rest from reference TRBV5-1 and TRBJ1-2 gives the full variable domain: KAGVTQTPRYLIKTRGQQVTLSCSPISGHRSVSWYQQTPGQGLQFLFEYFSETQRNKGNFPGRFSGRQFSNSRSEMNVSTLELGDSALYLCASSLTRDRGGIYGYTFGSGTRLTVV.

CDR3 coding DNA: TGTGCCAGCAGCCAATTAAGCTTCGAGCAGTTCTTC. This sequence encodes CASSQLSFEQFF. The chain couples TRBV14 to TRBJ2-1; D uncertain. The germline V and J ends were trimmed by 2 bases and 10 bases, with 9 bases remaining between them. The CDR3 runs to 12 residues. The germline CDR1 and CDR2 sequences are SGHDN and FVKESK. Looking up the rest from reference TRBV14 and TRBJ2-1 gives the full variable domain: EAGVTQFPSHSVIEKGQTVTLRCDPISGHDNLYWYRRVMGKEIKFLLHFVKESKQDESGMPNNRFLAERTGGTYSTLKVQPAELEDSGVYFCASSQLSFEQFFGPGTRLTVL.

The rearrangement links TRBV9 to TRBJ2-1; D gene uncertain. V lost 0 bases and J 11 bases, leaving 12 bases between the germline ends. The CDR3 is 13 residues long. Germline assignment: CDR1 SGDLS and CDR2 YYNGEE. The CDR3 loop is CASSVGPAAQQFF. For the CDR3, the DNA is TGTGCCAGCAGCGTAGGCCCAGCAGCGCAGCAGTTCTTC.

The J gene is TRBJ1-2, the V gene TRBV6-5; 10 positions match TRBD1. The germline gives CDR1 MNHEY, CDR2 SVGAGI. With 5 bases clipped from V and 6 bases from J, the junction kept 3 bases outside the gene matches. The CDR3 is made up of 13 amino acids. DNA for the CDR3: TGTGCCAGCAGTCAGGGGACAGGGGATGGCTACACCTTC. Protein: CASSQGTGDGYTF.

V and J are TRBV21-1 and TRBJ2-3; the D call TRBD1 from the table was never checked on the DNA. TRBV21-1 is annotated as a pseudogene. The CDR3 is made up of 12 amino acids. CDR3 protein: CASSKKAGTQYF. Here the CDR3 DNA reads TGTGCCAGCAGCAAAAAAGCAGGTACGCAGTATTTT.

The V call is TRBV4-1, the J call TRBJ1-2, with TRBD1 identical over 7 bases. Germline V gene lookup returns CDR1 MGHRA and CDR2 YSYEKL. The CDR3 runs to 16 residues. J gave up 4 bases and V 1 base, and 9 bases lay outside the gene matches. The CDR3 sequence: CASSQGLAGQPYGYTF. For the CDR3, the DNA is TGCGCCAGCAGCCAAGGTCTGGCGGGACAGCCCTATGGCTACACCTTC.

V and J are TRBV4-1 and TRBJ2-7; unclear D gene. Germline V lookup: CDR1 MGHRA, CDR2 YSYEKL. The CDR3 totals 11 residues. The germline V and J ends were trimmed by 6 bases and 3 bases, with 6 bases remaining between them. The CDR3 is CASSSSYEQYF. CDR3 nucleotide sequence: TGCGCCAGCAGTAGCAGCTACGAGCAGTACTTC.

CDR3 amino acids: CATSRTSGGTGELFF. The CDR3 DNA follows: TGTGCCACCAGCAGGACTAGCGGGGGGACCGGGGAGCTGTTTTTT. The chain carries TRBV15 and TRBJ2-2; TRBD2 agrees at 13 bases. CDR1 LNHNV and CDR2 YYDKDF come from the germline V gene (reference sequence). The trim removed 3 bases at V and 5 bases at J, leaving 0 bases unmatched. CDR3 length: 15 residues.

V gene TRBV7-3 combines with J gene TRBJ2-3; 12 nucleotides line up with TRBD1. CDR3 size: 19 residues. Trimming took 8 bases from V and 6 from J; bases not matched to a gene: 21. Germline CDR1 is SGHTA and CDR2 is FQGTGA. The CDR3 DNA sequence: TGTGCCAGCTACTTACCCAGGGACAGGGGGCCAGGCGGGGGTGATACGCAGTATTTT. It codes for CASYLPRDRGPGGGDTQYF.

The genes are TRBV4-2 and TRBJ1-5, with D possibly being TRBD1 (5 bases). Germline CDR1 and CDR2: LGHNA and YNFKEQ. The CDR3 covers 15 residues. With 2 bases removed from V and 5 bases from J, the gap between germline ends came to 13 bases. The CDR3 loop is CASSQMEQDHQPQHF. The CDR3 nucleotides read TGTGCCAGCAGCCAAATGGAACAGGATCATCAGCCCCAGCATTTT.

The rearrangement uses TRBV2 and TRBJ1-1; 10 bases are shared with TRBD1. CDR3 size: 15 residues. The germline CDR1 and CDR2 sequences are SNHLY and FYNNEI. The J segment lost 1 base and the V segment lost 11 bases, leaving 10 bases of the junction unmatched. Here the CDR3 DNA reads TGTGCCTCCAAACGACGGGACAGGGGGAACACTGAAGCTTTCTTT. Translated, it gives CASKRRDRGNTEAFF.

This chain links TRBV7-9 with TRBJ2-7; D not certain. The CDR3 has 12 amino acids. V was trimmed by 3 bases and J by 3 bases, leaving 6 bases between them. The germline V gene encodes CDR1 SEHNR and CDR2 FQNEAQ (reference sequence). CDR3 sequence reads: CASSFGSYEQYF. The CDR3, as DNA: TGTGCCAGCAGCTTCGGTAGCTACGAGCAGTACTTC.